One sample yielded the 26 T cell receptor beta chains listed below, sequenced in a study of blood T cell repertoires in COVID-19. The method was immunoSEQ multiplex PCR; TCRdb's version includes in-frame clones alone and lacks a portion of them. This table holds roughly 190,000 clones, 75% to 90% found once. Sequenced sample: peripheral blood. The origin of the receptors is a man aged 30 to 45 with acute or convalescent COVID-19.

The chain uses TRBV7-3 and TRBJ2-7; 9 bases match TRBD2. The CDR3 extends over 15 amino acids. Unmatched junction bases numbered 7, after V lost 6 bases and J lost 1 base. Per the germline V gene, CDR1 is SGHTA and CDR2 is FQGTGA. The CDR3 protein is CASSTGLAFSYEQYF. In nucleotides, the CDR3 is TGTGCCAGCAGTACAGGACTAGCGTTTTCCTACGAGCAGTACTTC.

J is TRBJ2-5 and V is TRBV5-6, with D tentatively TRBD2 (6 bases). V was cut by 3 bases and J by 0 bases, with 15 bases left in between. Germline-derived CDR1 and CDR2 are SGHDT and YYEEEE. This CDR3 has 16 residues. The CDR3 coding sequence is TGTGCCAGCAGCTGGGGCAGCGGAGGGGACCAAGAGACCCAGTACTTC. This gives the protein CASSWGSGGDQETQYF.

The rearrangement links TRBV30 to TRBJ2-3; 9 nucleotides line up with TRBD2. The germline V gene has CDR1 GTSNPN and CDR2 SVGIG (reference sequence). The V segment lost 2 bases and the J segment 7 bases; nucleotides outside the gene matches: 16. The CDR3 has 17 residues. The CDR3 sequence is CAWSNPYRRGGVNTQYF. The CDR3 bases are TGTGCCTGGAGTAACCCATATAGGCGGGGGGGTGTTAATACGCAGTATTTT.

This clone has just one count. The chain recombines TRBV3-1 (or the pseudogene TRBV3-2) with TRBJ1-4; D unclear. The CDR3 has 16 residues. The germline V gene has CDR1 LGHDT and CDR2 YNNKEL (reference sequence). V was clipped by 0 bases and J by 7 bases, with 15 bases between them. CDR3 residues: CASSQESRAAGEKLFF. The CDR3, as DNA: TGTGCCAGCAGCCAAGAATCACGGGCCGCGGGTGAAAAACTGTTTTTT.

The chain employs TRBV19 and TRBJ2-7; TRBD2 aligns across 9 bases. CDR1 and CDR2 (germline): LNHDA, SQIVND (reference sequence). After removal of 1 base from V and 4 bases from J, the junction contained 5 bases not matched to a gene. This CDR3 is built from 15 residues. The CDR3 DNA sequence: TGTGCCAGTAGTATAGGCGGGAGGGGAATTTACGAGCAGTACTTC. Its protein is CASSIGGRGIYEQYF.

The CDR3 DNA reads as TGTGCCAGTAGGAACGACAGGTCCCGTCAAAATTCACCCCTCCACTTT. Amino acid sequence: CASRNDRSRQNSPLHF. The V call is TRBV19, the J call TRBJ1-6, with D perhaps TRBD1 (6 bases). The length of the CDR3 is 16 residues. From germline, CDR1 is LNHDA and CDR2 SQIVND (reference sequence). V was cut by 6 bases and J by 7 bases, with 19 bases left in between.

The J gene is TRBJ1-5, the V gene TRBV6-1, with TRBD1 matching 10 bases. Germline V CDR1 and CDR2: MNHNS, SASEGT. The J segment lost 4 bases and the V segment lost 3 bases, leaving 3 bases of the junction unmatched. There are 15 residues in the CDR3. The CDR3 region has the DNA TGTGCCAGCAGTGAGGACAGGGGGTGGAATCAGCCCCAGCATTTT. Protein: CASSEDRGWNQPQHF.

The gene calls are TRBV19 and TRBJ2-7; 13 bases match TRBD2. Trimming cost V 6 bases and J 5 bases; bases outside gene matches: 7. Germline V lookup: CDR1 LNHDA, CDR2 SQIVND (reference sequence). The CDR3 is made up of 15 amino acids. The DNA for the CDR3 is TGTGCCAGTAGCCAACGGACTAGCGGGAGACACGAGCAGTACTTC. As protein: CASSQRTSGRHEQYF.

The chain has TRBV5-1 and TRBJ1-2, with D uncertain. Germline V gene lookup returns CDR1 SGHRS and CDR2 YFSETQ. The CDR3 totals 14 residues. V gave up 2 bases and J gave up 4 bases, with 12 bases separating them. The CDR3: CASSFPGGSYGYTF. CDR3 nucleotide sequence: TGCGCCAGCAGCTTCCCAGGAGGCAGCTATGGCTACACCTTC. The entire variable domain, with the rest obtained from reference TRBV5-1 and TRBJ1-2, is as follows: KAGVTQTPRYLIKTRGQQVTLSCSPISGHRSVSWYQQTPGQGLQFLFEYFSETQRNKGNFPGRFSGRQFSNSRSEMNVSTLELGDSALYLCASSFPGGSYGYTFGSGTRLTVV.

The chain recombines TRBV6-5 with TRBJ2-1, with D perhaps TRBD1 (5 bases). This CDR3 has 15 amino acids. CDR1 is MNHEY, CDR2 SVGAGI, per germline. V was pared by 3 bases and J by 5 bases, with 14 bases between. The CDR3 DNA follows: TGTGCCAGCAGTTATCTTCAGGGCCCGAACAATGAGCAGTTCTTC. Its protein product is CASSYLQGPNNEQFF.

CDR3 region: CASSPSGQARYQETQYF. Here the CDR3 DNA reads TGTGCCAGCAGCCCCTCGGGACAGGCCAGGTACCAAGAGACCCAGTACTTC. This sequence joins TRBV14 and TRBJ2-5, with 8 bases that match TRBD1. Looked up from germline, CDR1 is SGHDN and CDR2 is FVKESK. J lost 0 bases, V lost 4 bases, and 10 bases had no gene match. This CDR3 contains 17 residues.

CDR3 nucleotides: TGTGCCAGCAGTTTACCTCTCTATAGGACAGGGGGTCGATTTGGGACTGAAGCTTTCTTT. It yields the protein CASSLPLYRTGGRFGTEAFF. This chain links TRBV28 with TRBJ1-1, with TRBD1 matching 10 bases. This CDR3 is 20 amino acids long. Germline values: CDR1 MDHEN, CDR2 SYDVKM. The V segment lost 2 bases and the J segment 5 bases; nucleotides outside the gene matches: 20. The whole variable domain, filled in from reference TRBV28 and TRBJ1-1, reads DVKVTQSSRYLVKRTGEKVFLECVQDMDHENMFWYRQDPGLGLRLIYFSYDVKMKEKGDIPEGYSVSREKKERFSLILESASTNQTSMYLCASSLPLYRTGGRFGTEAFFGQGTRLTVV.

The rearrangement joins TRBV28 to TRBJ1-5; D ambiguous. V was pared by 6 bases and J by 3 bases, with 18 bases between. Germline V gene data show CDR1 as MDHEN and CDR2 as SYDVKM. The CDR3 is made up of 16 amino acids. Written as DNA, the CDR3 is TGTGCCAGCAGAGTGCCTTCAACTAGGTACAATCAGCCCCAGCATTTT. Amino acids: CASRVPSTRYNQPQHF.

This clone was observed a single time. The gene calls are TRBV28 and TRBJ2-7; TRBD1 might be the D (6 bases). CDR1 is MDHEN, CDR2 SYDVKM, per germline. The CDR3 contains 12 residues. V gave up 10 bases and J gave up 2 bases, with 12 bases separating them. The CDR3 DNA follows: TGTGCCACCCGGGACACAGCCTACGAGCAGTACTTC. The encoded protein is CATRDTAYEQYF.

The chain joins TRBV27 to TRBJ1-1, with D maybe TRBD1 (6 bases). This CDR3 has 14 residues. The V and J ends lost 6 bases and 0 bases respectively, with 11 bases between them. The V gene's germline CDR1 is MNHEY and CDR2 SMNVEV (reference sequence). The CDR3 here is CASSGGGLNTEAFF. CDR3 nucleotide sequence: TGTGCCAGCAGCGGGGGGGGCTTGAACACTGAAGCTTTCTTT.

The V call is TRBV7-9, the J call TRBJ1-5; 11 bases agree with TRBD1. CDR3 size: 16 residues. After removal of 5 bases from V and 5 bases from J, the junction contained 8 bases not matched to a gene. Germline CDR1 reads SEHNR; CDR2 reads FQNEAQ (reference sequence). The CDR3 bases are TGTGCCAGCAGCACGGACAGGGGGCACGAAGATCAGCCCCAGCATTTT. Amino acids: CASSTDRGHEDQPQHF.

The V gene is TRBV18, the J gene TRBJ1-1; D uncertain. Germline loops: CDR1 KGHSH, CDR2 LQKENI. This CDR3 region has 13 residues. V was shortened by 0 bases and J by 3 bases, with 5 bases between the two germline ends. CDR3 residues: CASSPPSDTEAFF. The CDR3 bases are TGTGCCAGCTCACCACCCTCGGACACTGAAGCTTTCTTT.

The chain joins TRBV6-5 to TRBJ1-5, with D possibly being TRBD1 (6 bases). The CDR3 consists of 15 residues. Germline loops: CDR1 MNHEY, CDR2 SVGAGI. Trimming took off 5 bases at V and 0 bases at J, with 11 bases between the two ends. The CDR3 here is CASSNTGNSNQPQHF. The CDR3 coding sequence is TGTGCCAGCAGTAACACAGGGAATAGCAATCAGCCCCAGCATTTT.

V usage is TRBV4-1 and J usage is TRBJ1-2; TRBD1 aligns across 10 bases. The CDR3 has 15 amino acids. Losses at the gene ends were 1 base for V and 6 bases for J; bases not matched to a gene: 5. Germline CDR1 MGHRA, CDR2 YSYEKL. The CDR3 bases are TGCGCCAGCAGCCAAGCCGGGACAGGGGAGAATGGCTACACCTTC. Its translation: CASSQAGTGENGYTF.

The rearrangement uses TRBV19 and TRBJ1-2; 7 bases map to TRBD1. J lost 8 bases, V lost 10 bases, and 13 bases had no gene match. This CDR3 comprises 13 residues. Germline V CDR1 and CDR2: LNHDA, SQIVND (reference sequence). The CDR3 protein is CATTDRIHGGYTF. CDR3 nucleotide sequence: TGTGCCACAACGGACAGGATCCACGGGGGCTACACCTTC. The full variable domain, completed using reference TRBV19 and TRBJ1-2, is DGGITQSPKYLFRKEGQNVTLSCEQNLNHDAMYWYRQDPGQGLRLIYYSQIVNDFQKGDIAEGYSVSREKKESFPLTVTSAQKNPTAFYLCATTDRIHGGYTFGSGTRLTVV.

The rearrangement uses TRBV6-5 and TRBJ2-2; 7 positions match TRBD1. V shed 4 bases, J shed 1 base, and the junction held 0 bases outside the gene matches. CDR3 size: 14 residues. In germline, CDR1 is MNHEY, CDR2 SVGAGI. The CDR3 DNA reads TGTGCCAGCAGTTGGGACAGGAACACCGGGGAGCTGTTTTTT. This codes for CASSWDRNTGELFF.

The chain joins TRBV11-2 to TRBJ2-3, with D perhaps TRBD2 (6 bases). Germline loops: CDR1 SGHAT, CDR2 FQNNGV. CDR3 length: 12 amino acids. V was cut by 5 bases and J by 6 bases, with 9 bases left in between. CDR3 protein: CASSPAGDTQYF. CDR3 in DNA: TGTGCCAGCAGCCCCGCGGGGGATACGCAGTATTTT.

The chain carries TRBV4-1 and TRBJ2-7; D perhaps matches TRBD1 (5 bases). CDR3 length: 15 residues. CDR1 and CDR2 from the germline V gene are MGHRA and YSYEKL. Trimming left V 4 bases short and J 3 bases short, with 16 bases between. As DNA, the CDR3 is TGCGCCAGCAGCCTAGCACAGGACAAGATCTACGAGCAGTACTTC. Translated, it gives CASSLAQDKIYEQYF.

This rearrangement joins TRBV5-1 to TRBJ2-5; possibly TRBD1 for D (5 bases). Trimming cost V 0 bases and J 4 bases, with 10 bases left between them. The CDR3 runs to 14 residues. Germline CDR1 and CDR2: SGHRS and YFSETQ. CDR3: CASSLAGRRETQYF. CDR3 coding DNA: TGCGCCAGCAGCTTGGCAGGGCGCCGAGAGACCCAGTACTTC. The full variable domain, rest sourced from reference TRBV5-1 and TRBJ2-5, is KAGVTQTPRYLIKTRGQQVTLSCSPISGHRSVSWYQQTPGQGLQFLFEYFSETQRNKGNFPGRFSGRQFSNSRSEMNVSTLELGDSALYLCASSLAGRRETQYFGPGTRLLVL.

This clone has just a few counts. This rearrangement joins TRBV5-8 to TRBJ1-1, with 7 bases matching TRBD1. CDR1 and CDR2 (germline): SGHTS, YDEGEE. V was clipped by 3 bases and J by 12 bases; unmatched bases: 17. This CDR3 has 15 residues. The CDR3 bases are TGTGCCAGCAGCTGGGCATCCACGACAGGGCCTAGGCCTTTCTTT. It is translated as CASSWASTTGPRPFF.

V usage is TRBV18 and J usage is TRBJ2-1, with D possibly TRBD2 on 6 matching bases. The CDR3 extends over 16 amino acids. Trimming shortened V by 5 bases and J by 7 bases, and 21 bases separated the two germline ends. Germline CDR1 reads KGHSH; CDR2 reads LQKENI. The CDR3 is CASSTSGTLGVNEQFF. CDR3 bases: TGTGCCAGCTCAACCTCAGGGACTTTAGGGGTTAATGAGCAGTTCTTC.